Below, 10 T cell receptor beta chains from the same sample are listed, as sequenced in a study of regulatory T cells in long-lasting Graves disease. Documented time point: newly diagnosed GD, antithyroid drugs for less than 3 months. There was RNA extracted from PBMCs, and the TCR library was made from it. The TCR beta library used iRepertoire HTBI primers with Arm-PCR amplification of CDR3. MiXCR was run by TCRdb on the multiplex PCR reads, yielding one entry per CDR3 protein. The data show some 250,000 distinct CDR3 sequences, 15% to 20% seen once. The same specimen was also included in a second study, on T cells in Graves' hyperthyroidism and ophthalmopathy.

The sequencing used peripheral blood mononuclear cells (PBMCs), collected at new diagnosis, from a patient treated with antithyroid drugs. The source is a woman in her 30s with Graves disease.

The table lists this clonotype with a few counts. The chain uses TRBV11-2 and TRBJ2-2; tentative D call: TRBD2 (6 bases). Germline V gene sequence: CDR1 SGHAT, CDR2 FQNNGV. V gave up 2 bases and J gave up 3 bases, with 7 bases separating them. The CDR3 has 14 residues. This chain's CDR3 is CASSLTGDTGELFF. As DNA, the CDR3 is TGTGCCAGCAGCTTAACGGGGGACACCGGGGAGCTGTTTTTT.

The rearrangement links TRBV20-1 to TRBJ1-1; maybe TRBD1 (5 bases). The germline V and J ends were trimmed by 5 bases and 12 bases, with 16 bases remaining between them. CDR3 length: 11 amino acids. The germline CDR1 and CDR2 sequences are DFQATT and SNEGSKA (reference sequence). CDR3 sequence (DNA): TGCAGTGCTGGACCGAACAGGTCTACTTTCTTT. It encodes CSAGPNRSTFF.

This clonotype was seen ten or more times. The rearrangement links TRBV11-1 to TRBJ2-7; 8 positions agree with TRBD1. The germline V gene has CDR1 SGHAT and CDR2 FQDESV (reference sequence). V lost 5 bases, J lost 5 bases, and 5 bases stayed unmatched. The CDR3 totals 13 residues. The CDR3 bases are TGTGCCAGCAGCATGGACAGGGACCACGAGCAGTACTTC. It codes for CASSMDRDHEQYF. Filled out from reference TRBV11-1 and TRBJ2-7, the complete variable domain reads EAEVAQSPRYKITEKSQAVAFWCDPISGHATLYWYRQILGQGPELLVQFQDESVVDDSQLPKDRFSAERLKGVDSTLKIQPAELGDSAMYLCASSMDRDHEQYFGPGTRLTVT.

The chain carries TRBV10-1 and TRBJ2-3; 8 positions match TRBD1. Trimming removed 7 bases from V and 2 bases from J; junction bases left unmatched: 2. Germline V lookup: CDR1 WNHNN, CDR2 SYGVQD (reference sequence). CDR3 length: 13 residues. CDR3 sequence reads: CASMDRATDTQYF. The DNA of the CDR3 is TGCGCCAGCATGGACAGGGCCACAGATACGCAGTATTTT.

This clonotype was recorded at least ten times. The V and J genes are TRBV7-2 and TRBJ2-1; D is ambiguous. Per the germline V gene, CDR1 is SGHTA and CDR2 is FQGNSA. CDR3 length: 14 amino acids. Trimming stripped 5 bases from V and 8 bases from J, with 16 bases between. CDR3 sequence reads: CASSPRTPWDEQFF. In DNA form, the CDR3 reads TGTGCCAGCAGCCCAAGGACCCCGTGGGATGAGCAGTTCTTC. Drawing the rest from reference TRBV7-2 and TRBJ2-1, the complete variable domain is GAGVSQSPSNKVTEKGKDVELRCDPISGHTALYWYRQSLGQGLEFLIYFQGNSAPDKSGLPSDRFSAERTGGSVSTLTIQRTQQEDSAVYLCASSPRTPWDEQFFGPGTRLTVL.

This clonotype occurred many times. The genes are TRBV7-9 and TRBJ2-7; D may match TRBD1 or TRBD2 (5 bases each). The length of the CDR3 is 14 residues. V was shortened by 5 bases and J by 3 bases, with 14 bases between the two germline ends. Germline V CDR1 and CDR2: SEHNR, FQNEAQ (reference sequence). The CDR3 loop is CASSEGPTYYEQYF. The DNA of the CDR3 is TGTGCCAGCAGCGAGGGGCCGACGTACTACGAGCAGTACTTC.

The sample holds many counts of this clonotype. This chain uses TRBV6-1 with TRBJ1-3; TRBD1 is a possible D gene (5 bases). Germline-derived CDR1 and CDR2 are MNHNS and SASEGT. This CDR3 is 13 amino acids long. V was clipped by 4 bases and J by 8 bases, with 12 bases between them. The CDR3 region is CASSGRDGYTIYF. The CDR3 DNA reads TGTGCCAGCAGTGGCCGGGACGGTTACACCATATATTTT.

This clonotype was observed a handful of times. The chain uses TRBV7-8 and TRBJ2-2; weak D call: TRBD2 (5 bases). The CDR3 totals 14 residues. Germline-derived CDR1 and CDR2 are SGHVS and FQNEAQ. V was shortened by 8 bases and J by 6 bases, with 16 bases between the two germline ends. The chain's CDR3 is CASRLPGIPGELFF. CDR3 DNA: TGTGCCAGCCGCCTCCCGGGGATCCCCGGGGAGCTGTTTTTT.

This clonotype showed up many times. DNA for the CDR3: TGTGCCAGCAGCCAGATGGGACAGGGCGACTCCTACGAGCAGTACTTC. Residues: CASSQMGQGDSYEQYF. The chain couples TRBV5-4 to TRBJ2-7; 9 bases agree with TRBD1. The germline CDR1 and CDR2 sequences are SGHNT and YYREEE (reference sequence). The CDR3 extends over 16 amino acids. Trimming removed 4 bases from V and 0 bases from J; junction bases left unmatched: 8.

This clonotype was seen repeatedly, ten times or more. The gene calls are TRBV7-9 and TRBJ2-5; weak D call: TRBD2 (6 bases). This CDR3 comprises 13 residues. V lost 11 bases and J 5 bases, leaving 18 bases between the germline ends. Per the germline V gene, CDR1 is SEHNR and CDR2 is FQNEAQ (reference sequence). DNA for the CDR3: TGTGCCGTGGGGGAAATGGGAGGCGAGACCCAGTACTTC. This gives the protein CAVGEMGGETQYF.